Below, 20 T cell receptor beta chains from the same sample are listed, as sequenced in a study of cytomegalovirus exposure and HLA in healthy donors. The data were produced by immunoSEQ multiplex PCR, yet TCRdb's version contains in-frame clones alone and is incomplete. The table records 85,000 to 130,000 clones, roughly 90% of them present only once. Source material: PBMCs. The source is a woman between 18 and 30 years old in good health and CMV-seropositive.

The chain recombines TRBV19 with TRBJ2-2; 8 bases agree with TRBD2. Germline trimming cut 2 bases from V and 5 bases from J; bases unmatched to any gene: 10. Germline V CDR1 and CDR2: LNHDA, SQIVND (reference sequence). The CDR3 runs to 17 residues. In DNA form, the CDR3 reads TGTGCCAGTAGTATAACCGGAAGGGCTAGCGGGACCGGGGAGCTGTTTTTT. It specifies CASSITGRASGTGELFF.

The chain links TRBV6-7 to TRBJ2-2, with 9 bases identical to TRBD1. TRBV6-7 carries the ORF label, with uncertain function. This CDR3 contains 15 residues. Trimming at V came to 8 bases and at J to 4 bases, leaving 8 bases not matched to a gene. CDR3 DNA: TGTGCCAGCCCTTACAGGGGGCCGGGCACCGGGGAGCTGTTTTTT. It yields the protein CASPYRGPGTGELFF.

The CDR3 sequence is CASSSQGALNTEAFF. The DNA for the CDR3 is TGTGCCAGCAGTTCTCAGGGGGCTCTGAACACTGAAGCTTTCTTT. V usage is TRBV6-5 and J usage is TRBJ1-1; 8 nucleotides align to TRBD1. The CDR3 extends over 15 amino acids. CDR1 and CDR2 from the germline V gene are MNHEY and SVGAGI. V lost 4 bases to trimming and J lost 0 bases; unmatched junction nucleotides: 4.

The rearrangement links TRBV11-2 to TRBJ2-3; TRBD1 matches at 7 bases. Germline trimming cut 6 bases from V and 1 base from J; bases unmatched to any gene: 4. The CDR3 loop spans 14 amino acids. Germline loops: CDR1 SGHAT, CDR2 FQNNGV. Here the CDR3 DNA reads TGTGCCAGCAGTCCGGGGACAGGCACAGATACGCAGTATTTT. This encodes CASSPGTGTDTQYF.

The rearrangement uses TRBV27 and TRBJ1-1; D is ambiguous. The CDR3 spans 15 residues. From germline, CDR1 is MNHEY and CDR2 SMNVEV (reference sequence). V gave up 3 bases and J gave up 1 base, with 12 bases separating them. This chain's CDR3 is CASSFEGIPNTEAFF. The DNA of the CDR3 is TGTGCCAGCAGTTTTGAGGGAATCCCGAACACTGAAGCTTTCTTT.

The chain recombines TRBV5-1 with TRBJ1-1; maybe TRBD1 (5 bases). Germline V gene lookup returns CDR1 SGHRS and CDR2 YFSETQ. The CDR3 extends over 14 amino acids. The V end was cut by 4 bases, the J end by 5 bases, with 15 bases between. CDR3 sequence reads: CASSQTGGVTEAFF. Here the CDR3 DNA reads TGCGCCAGCAGCCAAACCGGGGGGGTGACTGAAGCTTTCTTT.

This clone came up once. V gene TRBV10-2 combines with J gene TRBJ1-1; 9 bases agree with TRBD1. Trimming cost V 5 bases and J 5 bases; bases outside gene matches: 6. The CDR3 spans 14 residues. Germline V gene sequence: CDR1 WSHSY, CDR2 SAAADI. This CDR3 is CASSSQGAGTEAFF. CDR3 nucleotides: TGCGCCAGCAGTTCACAGGGGGCAGGGACTGAAGCTTTCTTT.

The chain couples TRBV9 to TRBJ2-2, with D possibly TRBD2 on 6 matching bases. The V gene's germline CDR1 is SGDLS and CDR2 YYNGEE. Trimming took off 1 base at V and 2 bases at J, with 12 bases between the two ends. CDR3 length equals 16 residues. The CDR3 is CASSVNIAANTGELFF. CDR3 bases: TGTGCCAGCAGCGTAAATATAGCGGCTAACACCGGGGAGCTGTTTTTT.

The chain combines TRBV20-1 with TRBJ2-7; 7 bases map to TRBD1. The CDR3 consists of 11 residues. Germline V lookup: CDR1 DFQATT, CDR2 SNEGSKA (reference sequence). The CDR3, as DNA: TGCAGTGCTAGAGTAGAGGGGGCAGAACTCGTC. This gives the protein CSARVEGAELV.

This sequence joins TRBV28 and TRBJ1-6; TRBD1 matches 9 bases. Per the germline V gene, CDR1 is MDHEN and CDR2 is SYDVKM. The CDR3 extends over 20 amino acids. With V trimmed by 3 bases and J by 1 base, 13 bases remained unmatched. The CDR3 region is CASSFTSGTGYSSYNSPLHF. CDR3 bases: TGTGCCAGCAGTTTCACCTCCGGGACAGGGTATAGTTCCTATAATTCACCCCTCCACTTT.

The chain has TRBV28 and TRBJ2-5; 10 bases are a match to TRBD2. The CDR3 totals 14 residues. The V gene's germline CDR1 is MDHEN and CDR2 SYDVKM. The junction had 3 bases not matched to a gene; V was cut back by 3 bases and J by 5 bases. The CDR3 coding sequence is TGTGCCAGCAGTTTCCCTAGCGGGGGTGAGACCCAGTACTTC. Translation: CASSFPSGGETQYF.

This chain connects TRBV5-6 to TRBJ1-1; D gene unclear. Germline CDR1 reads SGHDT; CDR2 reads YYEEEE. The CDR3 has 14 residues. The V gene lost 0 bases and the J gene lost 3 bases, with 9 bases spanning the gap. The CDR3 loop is CASSLESGYTEAFF. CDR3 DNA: TGTGCCAGCAGCTTGGAGTCAGGATACACTGAAGCTTTCTTT.

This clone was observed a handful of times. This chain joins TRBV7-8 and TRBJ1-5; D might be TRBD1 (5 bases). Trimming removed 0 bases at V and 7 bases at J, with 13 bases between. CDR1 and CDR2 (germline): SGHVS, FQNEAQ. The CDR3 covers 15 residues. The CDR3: CASSLALEGLQPQHF. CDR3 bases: TGTGCCAGCAGCTTAGCGCTTGAGGGACTCCAGCCCCAGCATTTT.

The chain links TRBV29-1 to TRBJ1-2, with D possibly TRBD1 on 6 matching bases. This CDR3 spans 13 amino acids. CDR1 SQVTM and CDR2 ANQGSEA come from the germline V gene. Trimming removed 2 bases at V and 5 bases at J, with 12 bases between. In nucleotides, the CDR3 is TGCAGCGTTGAACTCCAGGGGAAATATGGCTACACCTTC. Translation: CSVELQGKYGYTF.

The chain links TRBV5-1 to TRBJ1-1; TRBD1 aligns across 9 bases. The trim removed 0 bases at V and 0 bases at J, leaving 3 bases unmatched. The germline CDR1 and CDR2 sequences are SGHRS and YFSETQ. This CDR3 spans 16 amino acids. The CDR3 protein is CASSLARDRVNTEAFF. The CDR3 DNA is TGCGCCAGCAGCTTGGCCAGGGACAGGGTGAACACTGAAGCTTTCTTT.

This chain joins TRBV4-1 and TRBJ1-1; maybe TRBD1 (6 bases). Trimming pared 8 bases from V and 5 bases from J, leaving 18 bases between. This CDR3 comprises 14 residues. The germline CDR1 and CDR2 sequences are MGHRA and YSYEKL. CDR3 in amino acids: CASAVGDTGTEAFF. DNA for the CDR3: TGCGCCAGCGCGGTGGGGGACACAGGAACTGAAGCTTTCTTT.

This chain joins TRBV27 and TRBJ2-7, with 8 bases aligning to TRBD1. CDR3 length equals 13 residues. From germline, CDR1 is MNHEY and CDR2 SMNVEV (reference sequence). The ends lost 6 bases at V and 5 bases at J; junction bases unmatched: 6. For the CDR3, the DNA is TGTGCCAGCAGGAGGACAGGGAGGCACGAGCAGTACGTC. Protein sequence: CASRRTGRHEQYV.

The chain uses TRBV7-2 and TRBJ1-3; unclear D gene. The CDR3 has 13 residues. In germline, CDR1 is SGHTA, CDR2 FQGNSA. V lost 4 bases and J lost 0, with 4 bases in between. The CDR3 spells CASSSFSGNTIYF. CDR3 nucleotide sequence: TGTGCCAGCAGCTCCTTCTCTGGAAACACCATATATTTT.

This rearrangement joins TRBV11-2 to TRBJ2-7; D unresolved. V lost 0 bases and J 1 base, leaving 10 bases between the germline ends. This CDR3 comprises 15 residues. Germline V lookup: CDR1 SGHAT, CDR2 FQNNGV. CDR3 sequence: CASSLEKASSYEQYF. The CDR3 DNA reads TGTGCCAGCAGCTTAGAAAAGGCTAGTTCCTACGAGCAGTACTTC.

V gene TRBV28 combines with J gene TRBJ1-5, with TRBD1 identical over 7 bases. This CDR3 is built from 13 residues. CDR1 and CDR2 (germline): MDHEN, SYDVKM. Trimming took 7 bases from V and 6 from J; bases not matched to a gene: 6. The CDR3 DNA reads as TGTGCCAGCAACTTACAGGGGAGTCAGCCCCAGCATTTT. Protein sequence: CASNLQGSQPQHF.